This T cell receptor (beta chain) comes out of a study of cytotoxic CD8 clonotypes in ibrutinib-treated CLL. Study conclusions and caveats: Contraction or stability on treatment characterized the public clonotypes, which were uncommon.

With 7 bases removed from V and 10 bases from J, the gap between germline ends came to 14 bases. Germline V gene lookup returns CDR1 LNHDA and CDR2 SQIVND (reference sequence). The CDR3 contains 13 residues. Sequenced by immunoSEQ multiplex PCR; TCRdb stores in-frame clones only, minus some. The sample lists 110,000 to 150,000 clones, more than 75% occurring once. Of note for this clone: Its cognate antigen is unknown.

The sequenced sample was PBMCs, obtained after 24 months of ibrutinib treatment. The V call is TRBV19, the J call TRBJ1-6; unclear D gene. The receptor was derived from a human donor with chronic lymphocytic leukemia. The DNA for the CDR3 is TGTGCCAGTACGGCGGGCACAGAATCACCCCTCCACTTT. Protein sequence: CASTAGTESPLHF.